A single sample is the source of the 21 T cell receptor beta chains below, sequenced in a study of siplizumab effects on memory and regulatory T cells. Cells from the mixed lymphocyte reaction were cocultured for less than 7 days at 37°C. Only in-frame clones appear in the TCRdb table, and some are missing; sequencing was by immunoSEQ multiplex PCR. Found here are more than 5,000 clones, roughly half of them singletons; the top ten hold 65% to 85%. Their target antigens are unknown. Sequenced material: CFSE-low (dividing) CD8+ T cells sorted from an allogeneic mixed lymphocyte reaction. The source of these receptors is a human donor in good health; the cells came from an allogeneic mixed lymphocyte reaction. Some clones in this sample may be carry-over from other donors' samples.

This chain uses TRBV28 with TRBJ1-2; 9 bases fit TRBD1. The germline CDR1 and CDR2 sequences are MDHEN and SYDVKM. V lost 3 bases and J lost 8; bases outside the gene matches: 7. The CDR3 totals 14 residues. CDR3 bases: TGTGCCAGCAGTTTCGGGACAGGGAAACTCGGCTACACCTTC. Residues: CASSFGTGKLGYTF.

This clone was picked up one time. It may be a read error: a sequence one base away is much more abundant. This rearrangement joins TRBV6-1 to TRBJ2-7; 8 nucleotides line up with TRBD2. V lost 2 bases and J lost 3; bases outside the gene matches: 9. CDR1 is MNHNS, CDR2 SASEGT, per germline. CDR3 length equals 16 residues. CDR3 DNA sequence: TGTGCCAGCAGTGAAACGCAAACTAGCGGATACTACGAGCAGTACTTC. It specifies CASSETQTSGYYEQYF.

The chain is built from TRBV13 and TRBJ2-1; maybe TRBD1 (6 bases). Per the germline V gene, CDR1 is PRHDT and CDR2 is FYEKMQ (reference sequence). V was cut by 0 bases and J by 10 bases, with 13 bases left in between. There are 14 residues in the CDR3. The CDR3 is CASSLGTGPREQFF. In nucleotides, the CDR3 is TGTGCCAGCAGCTTAGGAACAGGGCCACGGGAGCAGTTCTTC. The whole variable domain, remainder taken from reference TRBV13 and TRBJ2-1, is AAGVIQSPRHLIKEKRETATLKCYPIPRHDTVYWYQQGPGQDPQFLISFYEKMQSDKGSIPDRFSAQQFSDYHSELNMSSLELGDSALYFCASSLGTGPREQFFGPGTRLTVL.

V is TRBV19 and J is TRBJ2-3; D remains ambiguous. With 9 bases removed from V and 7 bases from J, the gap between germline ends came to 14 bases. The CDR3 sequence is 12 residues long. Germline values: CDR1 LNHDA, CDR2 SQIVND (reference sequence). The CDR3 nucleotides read TGTGCCAGCCTGGGTTTGGAGCATACGCAGTATTTT. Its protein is CASLGLEHTQYF.

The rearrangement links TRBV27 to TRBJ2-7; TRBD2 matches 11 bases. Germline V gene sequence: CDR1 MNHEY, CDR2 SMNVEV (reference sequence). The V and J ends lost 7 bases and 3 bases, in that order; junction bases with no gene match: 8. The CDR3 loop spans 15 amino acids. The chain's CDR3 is CASNLAGGGYYEQYF. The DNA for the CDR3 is TGTGCCAGCAACCTAGCGGGAGGAGGCTACTACGAGCAGTACTTC.

The CDR3 nucleotides read TGTGCCAGCAGGGGACTAGTCCGAACAGATACGCAGTATTTT. Translating gives CASRGLVRTDTQYF. The rearrangement joins TRBV27 to TRBJ2-3; 8 bases line up with TRBD2. Trimming cost V 6 bases and J 3 bases; bases outside gene matches: 5. CDR3 length: 14 residues. Germline V gene data show CDR1 as MNHEY and CDR2 as SMNVEV (reference sequence).

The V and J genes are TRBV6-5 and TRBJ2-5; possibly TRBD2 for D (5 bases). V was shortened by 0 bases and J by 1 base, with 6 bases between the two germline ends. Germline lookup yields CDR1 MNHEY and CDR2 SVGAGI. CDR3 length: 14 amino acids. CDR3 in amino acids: CASSYSGAQETQYF. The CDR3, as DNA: TGTGCCAGCAGTTACTCGGGAGCCCAAGAGACCCAGTACTTC.

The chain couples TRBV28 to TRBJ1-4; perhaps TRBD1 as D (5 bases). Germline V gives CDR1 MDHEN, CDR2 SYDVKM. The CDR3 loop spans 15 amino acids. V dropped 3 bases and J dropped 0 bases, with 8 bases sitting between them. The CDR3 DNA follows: TGTGCCAGCAGTTTCCGGGGGGCAACTAATGAAAAACTGTTTTTT. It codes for CASSFRGATNEKLFF.

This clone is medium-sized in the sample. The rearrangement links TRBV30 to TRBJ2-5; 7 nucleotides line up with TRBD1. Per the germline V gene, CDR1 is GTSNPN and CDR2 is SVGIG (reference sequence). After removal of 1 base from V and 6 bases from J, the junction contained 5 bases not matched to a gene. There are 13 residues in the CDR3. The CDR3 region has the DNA TGTGCCTGGAGTGGAGACAGGGAAAAGACCCAGTACTTC. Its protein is CAWSGDREKTQYF.

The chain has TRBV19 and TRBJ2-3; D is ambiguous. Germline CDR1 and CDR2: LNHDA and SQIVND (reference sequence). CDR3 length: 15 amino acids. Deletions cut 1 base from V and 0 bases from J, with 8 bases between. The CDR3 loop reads CASSIVAASTDTQYF. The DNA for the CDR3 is TGTGCCAGTAGTATAGTAGCAGCTAGCACAGATACGCAGTATTTT.

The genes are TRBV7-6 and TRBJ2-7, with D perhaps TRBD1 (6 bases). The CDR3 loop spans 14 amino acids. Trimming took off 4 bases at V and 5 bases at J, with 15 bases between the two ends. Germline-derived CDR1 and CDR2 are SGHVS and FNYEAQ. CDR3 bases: TGTGCCAGCAGCTCAAAACAGGGTTTGGACGAGCAGTACTTC. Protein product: CASSSKQGLDEQYF. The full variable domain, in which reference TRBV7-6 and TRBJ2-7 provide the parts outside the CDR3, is GAGVSQSPRYKVTKRGQDVALRCDPISGHVSLYWYRQALGQGPEFLTYFNYEAQQDKSGLPNDRFSAERPEGSISTLTIQRTEQRDSAMYRCASSSKQGLDEQYFGPGTRLTVT.

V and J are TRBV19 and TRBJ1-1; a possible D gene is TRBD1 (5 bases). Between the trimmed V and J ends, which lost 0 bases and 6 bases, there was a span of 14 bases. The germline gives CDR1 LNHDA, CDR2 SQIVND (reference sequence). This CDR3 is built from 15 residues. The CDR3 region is CASSIDGAALAEAFF. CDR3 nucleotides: TGTGCCAGTAGTATAGATGGGGCAGCGTTGGCTGAAGCTTTCTTT.

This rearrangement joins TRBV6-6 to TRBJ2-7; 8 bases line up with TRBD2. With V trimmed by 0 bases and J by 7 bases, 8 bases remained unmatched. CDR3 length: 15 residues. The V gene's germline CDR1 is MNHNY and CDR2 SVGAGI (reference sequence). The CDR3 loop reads CASSYSTGGPGEQYF. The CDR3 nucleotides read TGTGCCAGCAGTTACTCGACGGGAGGGCCGGGTGAGCAGTACTTC.

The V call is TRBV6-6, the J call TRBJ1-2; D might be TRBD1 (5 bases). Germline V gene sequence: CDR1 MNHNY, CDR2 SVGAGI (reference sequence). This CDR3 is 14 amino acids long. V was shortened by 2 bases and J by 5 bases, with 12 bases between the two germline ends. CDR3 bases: TGTGCCAGCAGTTACGGGGGGGGAGGTTATGGCTACACCTTC. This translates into CASSYGGGGYGYTF.

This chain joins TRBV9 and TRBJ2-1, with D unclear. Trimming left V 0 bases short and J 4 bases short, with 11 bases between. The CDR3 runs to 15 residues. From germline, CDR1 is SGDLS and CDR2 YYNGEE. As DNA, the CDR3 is TGTGCCAGCAGCGTAGGTGGCGGAGCGTACAATGAGCAGTTCTTC. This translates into CASSVGGGAYNEQFF.

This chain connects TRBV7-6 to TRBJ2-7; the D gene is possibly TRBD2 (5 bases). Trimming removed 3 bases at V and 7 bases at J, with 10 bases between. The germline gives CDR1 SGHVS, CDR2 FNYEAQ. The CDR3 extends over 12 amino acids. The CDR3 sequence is CASSFGSGEQYF. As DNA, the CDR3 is TGTGCCAGCAGCTTCGGGTCGGGGGAGCAGTACTTC.

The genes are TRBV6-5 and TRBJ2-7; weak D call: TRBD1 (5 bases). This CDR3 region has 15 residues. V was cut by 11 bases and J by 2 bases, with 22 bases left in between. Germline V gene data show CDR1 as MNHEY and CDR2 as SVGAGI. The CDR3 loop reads CAASPGLRGPYEQYF. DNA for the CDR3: TGTGCCGCCTCCCCAGGGCTGCGCGGTCCCTACGAGCAGTACTTC.

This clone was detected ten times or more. In DNA, the CDR3 is TGTGCCACCAGCAGCCTGTTTGAGGCGGTGAATCAGCCCCAGCATTTT. Translation gives CATSSLFEAVNQPQHF. V usage is TRBV15 and J usage is TRBJ1-5; D is unclear. Germline CDR1 LNHNV, CDR2 YYDKDF (reference sequence). The CDR3 is 16 amino acids. V lost 3 bases and J lost 4, with 16 bases in between. The full variable domain, in which reference TRBV15 and TRBJ1-5 provide the parts outside the CDR3, is DAMVIQNPRYQVTQFGKPVTLSCSQTLNHNVMYWYQQKSSQAPKLLFHYYDKDFNNEADTPDNFQSRRPNTSFCFLDIRSPGLGDTAMYLCATSSLFEAVNQPQHFGDGTRLSIL.

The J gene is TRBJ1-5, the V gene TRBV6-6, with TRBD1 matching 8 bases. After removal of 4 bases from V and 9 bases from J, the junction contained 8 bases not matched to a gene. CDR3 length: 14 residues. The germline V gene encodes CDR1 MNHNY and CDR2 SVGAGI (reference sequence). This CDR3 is CASSSRTGSGPQHF. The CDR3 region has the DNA TGTGCCAGCAGTTCCCGGACAGGGTCAGGGCCCCAGCATTTT.

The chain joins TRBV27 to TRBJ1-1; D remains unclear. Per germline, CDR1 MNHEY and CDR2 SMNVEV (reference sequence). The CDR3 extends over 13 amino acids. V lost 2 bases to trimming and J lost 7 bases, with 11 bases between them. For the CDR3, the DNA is TGTGCCAGCAGTTTAGACCGGCGAGGTGAAGCTTTCTTT. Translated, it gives CASSLDRRGEAFF.

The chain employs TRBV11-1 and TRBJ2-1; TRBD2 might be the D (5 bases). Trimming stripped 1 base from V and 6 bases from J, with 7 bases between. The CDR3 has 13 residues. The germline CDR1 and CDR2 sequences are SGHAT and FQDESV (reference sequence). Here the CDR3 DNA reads TGTGCCAGCAGCTTAGTGGCGGGCAATGAGCAGTTCTTC. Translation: CASSLVAGNEQFF.